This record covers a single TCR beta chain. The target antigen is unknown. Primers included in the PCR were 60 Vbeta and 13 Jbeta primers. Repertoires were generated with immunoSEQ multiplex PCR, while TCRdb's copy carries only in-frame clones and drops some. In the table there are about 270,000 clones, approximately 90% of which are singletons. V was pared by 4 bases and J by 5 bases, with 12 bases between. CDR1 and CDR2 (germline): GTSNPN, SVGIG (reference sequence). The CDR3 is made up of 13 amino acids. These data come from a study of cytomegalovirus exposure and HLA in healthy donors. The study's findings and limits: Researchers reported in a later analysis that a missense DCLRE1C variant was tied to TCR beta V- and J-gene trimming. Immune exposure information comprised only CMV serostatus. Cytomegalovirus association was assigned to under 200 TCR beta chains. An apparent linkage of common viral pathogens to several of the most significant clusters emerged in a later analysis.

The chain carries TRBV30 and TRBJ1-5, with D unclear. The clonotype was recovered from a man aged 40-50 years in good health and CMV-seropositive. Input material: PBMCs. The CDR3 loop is CAWNQRVDQPQHF. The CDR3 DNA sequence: TGTGCCTGGAACCAACGGGTTGATCAGCCCCAGCATTTT.